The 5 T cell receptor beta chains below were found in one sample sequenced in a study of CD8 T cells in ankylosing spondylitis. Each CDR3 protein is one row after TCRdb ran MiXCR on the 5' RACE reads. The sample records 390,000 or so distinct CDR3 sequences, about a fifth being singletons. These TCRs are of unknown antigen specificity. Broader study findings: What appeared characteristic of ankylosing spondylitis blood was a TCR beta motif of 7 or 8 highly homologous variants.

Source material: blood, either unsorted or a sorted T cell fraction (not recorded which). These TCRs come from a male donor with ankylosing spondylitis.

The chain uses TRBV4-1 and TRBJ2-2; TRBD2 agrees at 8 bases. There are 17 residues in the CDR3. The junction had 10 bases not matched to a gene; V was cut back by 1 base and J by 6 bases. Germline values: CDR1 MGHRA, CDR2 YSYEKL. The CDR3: CASSQVLAGGEPGELFF. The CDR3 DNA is TGCGCCAGCAGCCAAGTCTTGGCGGGGGGCGAGCCCGGGGAGCTGTTTTTT.

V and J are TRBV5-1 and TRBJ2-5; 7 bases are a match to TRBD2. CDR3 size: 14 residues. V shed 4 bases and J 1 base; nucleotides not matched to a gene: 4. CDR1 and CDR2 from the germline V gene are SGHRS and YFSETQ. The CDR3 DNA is TGCGCCAGCAGCGGCGGGACTACCCAAGAGACCCAGTACTTC. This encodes CASSGGTTQETQYF.

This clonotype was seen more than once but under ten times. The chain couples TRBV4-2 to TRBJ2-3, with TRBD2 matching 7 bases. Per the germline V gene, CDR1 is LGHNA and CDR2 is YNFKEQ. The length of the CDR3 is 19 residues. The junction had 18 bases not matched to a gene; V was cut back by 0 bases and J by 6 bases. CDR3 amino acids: CASSQDPVTSLTARDTQYF. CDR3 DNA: TGTGCCAGCAGCCAAGACCCGGTGACTAGCTTGACTGCCCGCGATACGCAGTATTTT.

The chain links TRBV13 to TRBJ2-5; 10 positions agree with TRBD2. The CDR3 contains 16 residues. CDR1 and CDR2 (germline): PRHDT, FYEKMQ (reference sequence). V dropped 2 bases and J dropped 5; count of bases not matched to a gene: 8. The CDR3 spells CASSLIRLAGTETQYF. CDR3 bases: TGTGCCAGCAGCTTAATTCGACTAGCGGGTACGGAGACCCAGTACTTC.

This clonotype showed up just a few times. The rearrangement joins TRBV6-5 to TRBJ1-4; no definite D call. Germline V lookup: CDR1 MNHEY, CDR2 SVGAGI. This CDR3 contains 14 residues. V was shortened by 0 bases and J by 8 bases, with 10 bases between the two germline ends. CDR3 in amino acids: CASSYSRSGEKLFF. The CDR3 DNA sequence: TGTGCCAGCAGTTACTCAAGGAGCGGAGAAAAACTGTTTTTT.